The rows below give T cell receptor beta chains drawn from one sample of a study of immune heterogeneity within non-small cell lung tumors. Each CDR3 protein is one row after TCRdb ran MiXCR on the multiplex PCR reads. The data show around 5,200 distinct CDR3 sequences, with roughly a fifth seen just once and roughly 9.7% held by the top ten. Sequencing used lung tumor tissue. These receptors all come from a woman aged 55-75 years with non-small cell lung cancer. Each CDR3 is given with its conserved first and last residue. A D gene is named only where the DNA matches it firmly. The size of a clone is reported for some rows only, either as once, few or many, or as a class for expanded clones.

cdr3_aa cdr3_nt d_call cdr3_length j_call clone_size v_call
CASSIGVGQETQYF TGTGCCAGCAGCATAGGAGTCGGACAAGAGACCCAGTACTTC . 14 TRBJ2-5 many TRBV7-2
CASSLGTSGGPDGQFF TGTGCCAGCAGTTTAGGGACTAGCGGCGGTCCTGATGGGCAGTTCTTC TRBD2 16 TRBJ2-1 medium-sized TRBV27
CASSYGLKETQYF TGTGCCAGCAGTTATGGACTGAAAGAGACCCAGTACTTC . 13 TRBJ2-5 many TRBV6-1
CASRGLATDTQYF TGTGCCAGCAGGGGACTAGCAACAGATACGCAGTATTTT TRBD2 13 TRBJ2-3 many TRBV2
CASSLYPGTGFGETQYF TGTGCCAGCAGCTTATACCCCGGGACAGGGTTCGGGGAGACCCAGTACTTC TRBD1 17 TRBJ2-5 . TRBV7-9
CASSSLGTDSYEQYF TGTGCCAGCAGTTCCCTGGGGACAGACTCCTACGAGCAGTACTTC TRBD1 15 TRBJ2-7 medium-sized TRBV12-3/TRBV12-4
CASSESGTGYEQYF TGTGCCAGCAGCGAATCCGGGACAGGCTACGAGCAGTACTTC TRBD1 14 TRBJ2-7 . TRBV9
CASSPPNEETQYF TGTGCCAGCTCACCACCGAACGAAGAGACCCAGTACTTC . 13 TRBJ2-5 medium-sized TRBV18
CASSEGSFYGYTF TGTGCCAGCAGTGAGGGCAGCTTCTATGGCTACACCTTC . 13 TRBJ1-2 few TRBV6-4
CASSLLGSSTDTQYF TGCGCCAGCAGCCTTCTCGGCTCTAGCACAGATACGCAGTATTTT . 15 TRBJ2-3 . TRBV5-1
CSVEIGGYEQYF TGCAGCGTTGAAATAGGGGGGTACGAGCAGTACTTC . 12 TRBJ2-7 . TRBV29-1
CSGVGAANYGYTF TGCAGTGGAGTTGGGGCAGCTAACTATGGCTACACCTTC . 13 TRBJ1-2 medium-sized TRBV20-1
CASRATSGANVLTF TGTGCCAGCCGCGCTACCTCTGGGGCCAACGTCCTGACTTTC . 14 TRBJ2-6 . TRBV2
CSARDPRGLGRDTQYF TGCAGTGCTAGAGATCCCCGGGGCCTGGGGAGGGATACGCAGTATTTT . 16 TRBJ2-3 few TRBV20-1
CASSLTWTGGQDTQYF TGTGCCAGCAGTTTAACTTGGACAGGGGGCCAAGATACGCAGTATTTT TRBD1 16 TRBJ2-3 . TRBV27
CASRLLDRDQPQHF TGTGCCAGCAGATTATTGGACAGGGACCAGCCCCAGCATTTT TRBD1 14 TRBJ1-5 medium-sized TRBV6-1
CASSGDTGNEKLFF TGTGCCAGTAGTGGGGACACCGGTAATGAAAAACTGTTTTTT . 14 TRBJ1-4 medium-sized TRBV19
CASSLGWGQTHGYTF TGTGCCAGCAGTTTGGGGTGGGGGCAGACTCATGGCTACACCTTC . 15 TRBJ1-2 medium-sized TRBV28
CATSATGDQPQHF TGTGCCACCAGTGCAACAGGGGACCAGCCCCAGCATTTT TRBD1 13 TRBJ1-5 medium-sized TRBV24-1
CASTGQSSNQPQHF TGTGCCAGCACCGGACAGAGTAGCAATCAGCCCCAGCATTTT . 14 TRBJ1-5 medium-sized TRBV2
CSVQTWTGAYEQYF TGCAGCGTTCAAACTTGGACAGGTGCCTACGAGCAGTACTTC TRBD1 14 TRBJ2-7 medium-sized TRBV29-1
CASSLGTSNEQFF TGTGCCAGCAGCTTAGGGACTAGCAATGAGCAGTTCTTC TRBD2 13 TRBJ2-1 . TRBV7-9